Each of the 32 T cell receptor beta chains below was sequenced from the same sample in a study of blood T cell repertoires in COVID-19. Sequencing used immunoSEQ multiplex PCR; TCRdb keeps in-frame clones, though not all of them. This sample yields 65,000 or so clones, of which around 90% are seen a single time; 1.3% belongs to the top ten. Sequencing input: peripheral blood. These receptor sequences come from a man in his sixties with acute or convalescent COVID-19.

V and J are TRBV19 and TRBJ1-2; TRBD1 agrees at 7 bases. Germline CDR1 reads LNHDA; CDR2 reads SQIVND (reference sequence). The CDR3 runs to 15 residues. J gave up 7 bases and V 3 bases, and 11 bases lay outside the gene matches. CDR3 amino acids: CASSIGDSLRGGYTF. The CDR3 DNA follows: TGTGCCAGTAGTATTGGGGACAGCCTACGGGGTGGCTACACCTTC.

J is TRBJ1-1 and V is TRBV4-1; D is possibly TRBD1 (5 bases). Germline lookup yields CDR1 MGHRA and CDR2 YSYEKL. V gave up 1 base and J gave up 0 bases, with 15 bases separating them. There are 17 residues in the CDR3. The CDR3 DNA is TGCGCCAGCAGCCAAGGTAGAGAGAGGACACTGAACACTGAAGCTTTCTTT. It is translated as CASSQGRERTLNTEAFF.

This chain joins TRBV18 and TRBJ1-6; TRBD1 matches at 11 bases. Germline V gene data show CDR1 as KGHSH and CDR2 as LQKENI. Unmatched junction bases numbered 9, after V lost 5 bases and J lost 6 bases. The CDR3 is 17 amino acids. The DNA for the CDR3 is TGTGCCAGCTCAACCGGACAGGGGGCAACGGGTAATTCACCCCTCCACTTT. This gives the protein CASSTGQGATGNSPLHF. Filled out from reference TRBV18 and TRBJ1-6, the complete variable domain reads NAGVMQNPRHLVRRRGQEARLRCSPMKGHSHVYWYRQLPEEGLKFMVYLQKENIIDESGMPKERFSAEFPKEGPSILRIQQVVRGDSAAYFCASSTGQGATGNSPLHFGNGTRLTVT.

The J gene is TRBJ1-1, the V gene TRBV6-2 or TRBV6-3, with D tentatively TRBD1 (5 bases). The V end lost 5 bases, the J end lost 6 bases, and 13 bases lay between the germline ends. The CDR3 is 13 residues long. CDR1 MNHEY and CDR2 SVGEGT come from the germline V gene. The CDR3 is CASSRFRVAEAFF. CDR3 bases: TGTGCCAGCAGTCGGTTCAGGGTGGCTGAAGCTTTCTTT.

The V gene is TRBV4-1, the J gene TRBJ1-2; no definite D call. Trimming took 1 base from V and 6 from J, leaving 12 bases between them. The germline gives CDR1 MGHRA, CDR2 YSYEKL. This CDR3 spans 14 amino acids. The CDR3 bases are TGCGCCAGCAGCCAAGCCCTCGTCTCAGATGGCTACACCTTC. Protein product: CASSQALVSDGYTF.

The table lists this clone with a count of one. The chain uses TRBV7-9 and TRBJ2-3; 10 bases fit TRBD2. CDR3 size: 18 residues. Germline CDR1 is SEHNR and CDR2 is FQNEAQ (reference sequence). The ends lost 5 bases at V and 3 bases at J; junction bases unmatched: 14. CDR3 residues: CASSPYLAGVRRTDTQYF. Written as DNA, the CDR3 is TGTGCCAGCAGCCCATACCTAGCGGGGGTTAGACGGACAGATACGCAGTATTTT.

In this sample, this clone turned up once. This rearrangement joins TRBV18 to TRBJ1-6; a weak D match, TRBD1 (6 bases). The CDR3 extends over 19 amino acids. CDR1 is KGHSH, CDR2 LQKENI, per germline. Deletions cut 0 bases from V and 2 bases from J, with 17 bases between. CDR3 in DNA: TGTGCCAGCTCACCACCGGGAACCCCAGGGGCCACCTATAATTCACCCCTCCACTTT. It is translated as CASSPPGTPGATYNSPLHF.

The chain combines TRBV7-2 with TRBJ1-5; D possibly corresponds to TRBD1 (5 bases). The V and J ends lost 5 bases and 2 bases respectively, with 10 bases between them. CDR1 SGHTA and CDR2 FQGNSA come from the germline V gene. This CDR3 is built from 14 residues. The CDR3 sequence is CASSMETGNQPQHF. CDR3 sequence (DNA): TGTGCCAGCAGCATGGAGACAGGCAATCAGCCCCAGCATTTT.

This chain connects TRBV7-9 to TRBJ2-1, with 12 bases that match TRBD2. Trimming took 4 bases from V and 6 from J; bases not matched to a gene: 13. CDR1 SEHNR and CDR2 FQNEAQ come from the germline V gene (reference sequence). The CDR3 loop spans 18 amino acids. DNA of the CDR3: TGTGCCAGCAGCTCGCCAACCTTACTAGCGGGGGGACGCAATGAGCAGTTCTTC. This encodes CASSSPTLLAGGRNEQFF. Combining the CDR3 with reference TRBV7-9 and TRBJ2-1 gives the whole variable domain DTGVSQNPRHKITKRGQNVTFRCDPISEHNRLYWYRQTLGQGPEFLTYFQNEAQLEKSRLLSDRFSAERPKGSFSTLEIQRTEQGDSAMYLCASSSPTLLAGGRNEQFFGPGTRLTVL.

The chain couples TRBV5-1 to TRBJ2-7; possible D gene TRBD1, 6 bases. V was shortened by 1 base and J by 2 bases, with 10 bases between the two germline ends. CDR1 SGHRS and CDR2 YFSETQ come from the germline V gene. The CDR3 has 14 residues. This chain's CDR3 is CASSLLGDTYEQYF. The CDR3 DNA reads as TGCGCCAGCAGCTTGCTTGGGGACACCTACGAGCAGTACTTC.

The chain recombines TRBV15 with TRBJ2-5; weak D call: TRBD2 (6 bases). V was clipped by 0 bases and J by 2 bases, with 13 bases between them. The CDR3 has 16 amino acids. Germline V gene sequence: CDR1 LNHNV, CDR2 YYDKDF (reference sequence). This CDR3 reads CATSRDSGRLQETQYF. CDR3 DNA sequence: TGTGCCACCAGCAGAGATAGCGGCAGATTACAAGAGACCCAGTACTTC. Supplemented by reference TRBV15 and TRBJ2-5, the full variable domain reads DAMVIQNPRYQVTQFGKPVTLSCSQTLNHNVMYWYQQKSSQAPKLLFHYYDKDFNNEADTPDNFQSRRPNTSFCFLDIRSPGLGDTAMYLCATSRDSGRLQETQYFGPGTRLLVL.

The J gene is TRBJ1-6, the V gene TRBV2; 9 nucleotides match TRBD1. V dropped 9 bases and J dropped 10; count of bases not matched to a gene: 4. Germline CDR1 is SNHLY and CDR2 is FYNNEI. CDR3 length: 12 amino acids. As DNA, the CDR3 is TGTGCCAGGGGACAGGGAGGGTCACCCCTCCACTTT. Protein: CARGQGGSPLHF.

V is TRBV6-1 and J is TRBJ2-1, with 9 bases aligning to TRBD2. Germline V gene lookup returns CDR1 MNHNS and CDR2 SASEGT. CDR3 length: 16 amino acids. Unmatched junction bases numbered 6, after V lost 1 base and J lost 5 bases. The CDR3 bases are TGTGCCAGCAGTGAAGTCCTAGCGGGGACTAACAATGAGCAGTTCTTC. Its translation: CASSEVLAGTNNEQFF.

The chain has TRBV5-1 and TRBJ1-3, with D maybe TRBD1 (6 bases). CDR3 size: 16 residues. Germline values: CDR1 SGHRS, CDR2 YFSETQ. Deletions cut 0 bases from V and 0 bases from J, with 10 bases between. The CDR3 DNA reads TGCGCCAGCAGCTTGGGGGACACTAGCTCTGGAAACACCATATATTTT. It translates to CASSLGDTSSGNTIYF.

This chain connects TRBV7-9 to TRBJ2-7; no firm D call. Trimming removed 8 bases from V and 0 bases from J, with 11 bases in between. The germline gives CDR1 SEHNR, CDR2 FQNEAQ (reference sequence). The CDR3 spans 13 residues. CDR3 residues: CASYEESSYEQYF. The CDR3 DNA reads as TGTGCCAGCTACGAGGAAAGCTCCTACGAGCAGTACTTC.

CDR3: CASAGRGQGRGGYTF. In nucleotides, the CDR3 is TGTGCCAGTGCCGGGAGAGGACAGGGTAGAGGTGGCTACACCTTC. V and J are TRBV2 and TRBJ1-2; 8 bases align to TRBD1. The CDR3 consists of 15 residues. Trimming at V came to 9 bases and at J to 7 bases, leaving 16 bases not matched to a gene. Germline V CDR1 and CDR2: SNHLY, FYNNEI.

The chain employs TRBV3-1 (or the pseudogene TRBV3-2) and TRBJ1-2, with 7 bases that match TRBD1. Germline CDR1 and CDR2: LGHDT and YNNKEL (reference sequence). The CDR3 length is 13 residues. V was clipped by 4 bases and J by 7 bases; unmatched bases: 6. CDR3 sequence (DNA): TGTGCCAGCAGCCCCGACAGGGAATTTGGCTACACCTTC. Its translation: CASSPDREFGYTF.

This sequence joins TRBV9 and TRBJ1-3; D might be TRBD1 (6 bases). Looked up from germline, CDR1 is SGDLS and CDR2 is YYNGEE. With 4 bases removed from V and 2 bases from J, the gap between germline ends came to 13 bases. The CDR3 totals 15 residues. The CDR3 sequence: CASSTRDITGNTIYF. The CDR3, as DNA: TGTGCCAGCAGCACCCGGGACATTACTGGAAACACCATATATTTT.

J is TRBJ1-2 and V is TRBV29-1; 7 bases agree with TRBD1. Germline trimming cut 3 bases from V and 0 bases from J; bases unmatched to any gene: 10. CDR1 is SQVTM, CDR2 ANQGSEA, per germline. This CDR3 is 16 amino acids long. CDR3 amino acids: CSVDRWDRGTNYGYTF. The CDR3 region has the DNA TGCAGCGTTGACCGGTGGGACAGAGGAACTAACTATGGCTACACCTTC.

This clone was observed once. In the same sample, other DNA sequences code for this CDR3. The V call is TRBV27, the J call TRBJ1-1; D remains ambiguous. The CDR3 consists of 13 residues. Trimming stripped 3 bases from V and 1 base from J, with 6 bases between. From germline, CDR1 is MNHEY and CDR2 SMNVEV (reference sequence). The CDR3 DNA follows: TGTGCCAGCAGTTTGGACTGGAACACTGAAGCTTTCTTT. Protein: CASSLDWNTEAFF.

The chain has TRBV9 and TRBJ1-4; 7 bases agree with TRBD1. Germline loops: CDR1 SGDLS, CDR2 YYNGEE. V was pared by 3 bases and J by 6 bases, with 11 bases of the junction left unmatched. The CDR3 spans 16 residues. CDR3 region: CASSAGFGTVYEKLFF. The DNA for the CDR3 is TGTGCCAGCAGCGCCGGTTTCGGGACAGTCTATGAAAAACTGTTTTTT.

The rearrangement uses TRBV7-9 and TRBJ1-1; tentative D call: TRBD1 (6 bases). Trimming removed 5 bases at V and 11 bases at J, with 21 bases between. This CDR3 has 14 amino acids. Germline V CDR1 and CDR2: SEHNR, FQNEAQ (reference sequence). CDR3 residues: CASSRGDTGPGAFF. The CDR3 DNA follows: TGTGCCAGCAGCCGTGGGGACACCGGGCCGGGGGCTTTCTTT.

The rearrangement joins TRBV5-1 to TRBJ2-7; 7 bases line up with TRBD1. CDR3 length: 13 amino acids. Per germline, CDR1 SGHRS and CDR2 YFSETQ. V gave up 1 base and J gave up 7 bases; unmatched junction bases: 5. CDR3 DNA: TGCGCCAGCAGCTTGAACAGGGGAAGAGAGCAGTACTTC. It specifies CASSLNRGREQYF.

The CDR3: CASSVATAANTEAFF. CDR3 nucleotide sequence: TGTGCCAGCAGCGTAGCTACGGCGGCGAACACTGAAGCTTTCTTT. The chain carries TRBV9 and TRBJ1-1, with D unclear. The CDR3 contains 15 residues. Trimming removed 0 bases from V and 1 base from J, with 10 bases in between. Looked up from germline, CDR1 is SGDLS and CDR2 is YYNGEE.

The genes are TRBV10-3 and TRBJ1-2; no clear D gene. This CDR3 is built from 12 residues. The V gene lost 11 bases and the J gene lost 0 bases, with 10 bases spanning the gap. The V gene's germline CDR1 is ENHRY and CDR2 SYGVKD. The CDR3 reads CAAAGPNYGYTF. In DNA form, the CDR3 reads TGTGCCGCCGCGGGCCCTAACTATGGCTACACCTTC.

This clone was counted at least ten times. This chain connects TRBV7-9 to TRBJ2-3; possible D gene TRBD2, 5 bases. V lost 3 bases to trimming and J lost 0 bases, with 19 bases between them. The CDR3 extends over 18 amino acids. Per germline, CDR1 SEHNR and CDR2 FQNEAQ (reference sequence). The CDR3 loop reads CASSFSTGVGFSTDTQYF. In nucleotides, the CDR3 is TGTGCCAGCAGCTTCTCCACCGGGGTGGGGTTTAGCACAGATACGCAGTATTTT.

The rearrangement links TRBV28 to TRBJ2-2; D might be TRBD1 (5 bases). Trimming left V 6 bases short and J 12 bases short, with 14 bases between. In germline, CDR1 is MDHEN, CDR2 SYDVKM. The CDR3 spans 12 residues. CDR3 coding DNA: TGTGCCAGCAGACCAGGGTTCAATAAGCTGTTTTTT. It yields the protein CASRPGFNKLFF.

The V gene is TRBV18, the J gene TRBJ2-3; 8 bases map to TRBD1. V was pared by 3 bases and J by 5 bases, with 10 bases of the junction left unmatched. CDR3 length: 16 amino acids. Germline loops: CDR1 KGHSH, CDR2 LQKENI. CDR3: CASSPGQVVMGDTQYF. CDR3 in DNA: TGTGCCAGCTCACCGGGACAGGTAGTAATGGGAGATACGCAGTATTTT.

The rearrangement links TRBV5-1 to TRBJ2-7; D might be TRBD1 (5 bases). There are 15 residues in the CDR3. V was clipped by 2 bases and J by 3 bases, with 15 bases between them. The germline V gene has CDR1 SGHRS and CDR2 YFSETQ. This CDR3 is CASSLSAGKSYEQYF. The CDR3 DNA reads as TGCGCCAGCAGCTTATCGGCAGGGAAGAGCTACGAGCAGTACTTC.

This clone was seen a few times. Sequence at one end of the junction differs from germline and may be a read error. V and J are TRBV6-6 and TRBJ1-3; D may be TRBD1 (5 bases). There are 11 residues in the CDR3. Germline V gene lookup returns CDR1 MNHNY and CDR2 SVGAGI (reference sequence). The CDR3 here is CASSPKGTFHF. The CDR3 DNA sequence: TGTGCCAGCAGTCCGAAAGGGACTTTCCATTTT.

V usage is TRBV5-1 and J usage is TRBJ1-5; possibly TRBD1 for D (6 bases). The CDR3 extends over 14 amino acids. Between the trimmed V and J ends, which lost 1 base and 5 bases, there was a span of 10 bases. Germline loops: CDR1 SGHRS, CDR2 YFSETQ. CDR3 sequence (DNA): TGCGCCAGCAGCTTGAGGGGGGGCCATCAGCCCCAGCATTTT. It codes for CASSLRGGHQPQHF.

The chain has TRBV4-1 and TRBJ1-1; D is ambiguous. V was trimmed by 1 base and J by 4 bases, leaving 10 bases between them. The CDR3 has 14 amino acids. The germline V gene has CDR1 MGHRA and CDR2 YSYEKL. The CDR3 nucleotides read TGCGCCAGCAGCCAAGTTATGAGGGCCACTGAAGCTTTCTTT. Amino acid sequence: CASSQVMRATEAFF.